These 15 T cell receptor beta chains came from one sample sequenced in a study of blood T cell repertoires in COVID-19. Some clones are missing from TCRdb's copy, which holds only in-frame ones; the method was immunoSEQ multiplex PCR. The sample shows 100,000 to 150,000 clones, 85% to 90% of them seen only once. Sequencing was performed on peripheral blood. These receptors all come from a man aged 45-65 years with acute or convalescent COVID-19.

V and J are TRBV14 and TRBJ2-1, with 9 bases aligning to TRBD2. The CDR3 extends over 17 amino acids. The V segment lost 0 bases and the J segment 6 bases; nucleotides outside the gene matches: 9. Germline-derived CDR1 and CDR2 are SGHDN and FVKESK. In DNA form, the CDR3 reads TGTGCCAGCAGCCAAGATGCGTGGACTAGCGAATTCAATGAGCAGTTCTTC. Translation: CASSQDAWTSEFNEQFF.

The genes are TRBV30 and TRBJ2-1; 10 bases match TRBD2. The germline V gene encodes CDR1 GTSNPN and CDR2 SVGIG (reference sequence). The J segment lost 0 bases and the V segment lost 3 bases, leaving 17 bases of the junction unmatched. The CDR3 is 20 residues long. For the CDR3, the DNA is TGTGCCTGGAGGTCCGGGGCTAGCGGGAGAGAATGGCGCTCCTACAATGAGCAGTTCTTC. It specifies CAWRSGASGREWRSYNEQFF.

The rearrangement joins TRBV27 to TRBJ1-2, with 7 positions matching TRBD1. This CDR3 has 14 residues. The V gene end was trimmed by 5 bases and the J gene end by 4 bases; junction bases not matched to a gene: 7. Germline assignment: CDR1 MNHEY and CDR2 SMNVEV (reference sequence). The DNA for the CDR3 is TGTGCCAGCAGTCCCGACAGGGTCGGCTATGGCTACACCTTC. Residues: CASSPDRVGYGYTF.

This clone was detected once. The chain couples TRBV13 to TRBJ2-2, with TRBD2 identical over 7 bases. The CDR3 runs to 15 residues. Germline loops: CDR1 PRHDT, CDR2 FYEKMQ (reference sequence). Losses at the gene ends were 4 bases for V and 4 bases for J; bases not matched to a gene: 6. The CDR3 region is CASSSGGRGTGELFF. Here the CDR3 DNA reads TGTGCCAGCAGCTCTGGCGGGAGAGGCACCGGGGAGCTGTTTTTT.

The chain couples TRBV30 to TRBJ2-2; TRBD1 aligns across 7 bases. Germline V gene lookup returns CDR1 GTSNPN and CDR2 SVGIG (reference sequence). The CDR3 length is 17 residues. V lost 3 bases and J lost 4; bases outside the gene matches: 14. This chain's CDR3 is CAWRTPLTGAGTGELFF. CDR3 sequence (DNA): TGTGCCTGGAGAACCCCCCTCACAGGGGCGGGCACCGGGGAGCTGTTTTTT. The variable domain in full, with the rest retrieved from reference TRBV30 and TRBJ2-2, is SQTIHQWPATLVQPVGSPLSLECTVEGTSNPNLYWYRQAAGRGLQLLFYSVGIGQISSEVPQNLSASRPQDRQFILSSKKLLLSDSGFYLCAWRTPLTGAGTGELFFGEGSRLTVL.

V is TRBV12-5 and J is TRBJ1-5; TRBD1 aligns across 8 bases. The length of the CDR3 is 15 residues. The V gene end was trimmed by 4 bases and the J gene end by 2 bases; junction bases not matched to a gene: 4. Germline loops: CDR1 LGHNT, CDR2 FRNRAP. CDR3 nucleotide sequence: TGTGCTAGTGGTTCGGGACAGGTCGGCAATCAGCCCCAGCATTTT. Translating it yields CASGSGQVGNQPQHF.

The chain is built from TRBV30 and TRBJ1-4, with 9 bases lining up with TRBD1. The germline V gene has CDR1 GTSNPN and CDR2 SVGIG (reference sequence). This CDR3 has 12 amino acids. The V and J ends lost 4 bases and 8 bases, in that order; junction bases with no gene match: 2. CDR3 in amino acids: CAWKTGGEKLFF. CDR3 DNA sequence: TGTGCCTGGAAGACAGGGGGAGAAAAACTGTTTTTT.

This clone has a handful of counts. J is TRBJ1-5 and V is TRBV19, with 7 bases identical to TRBD1. The V gene end was trimmed by 6 bases and the J gene end by 4 bases; junction bases not matched to a gene: 6. The CDR3 covers 14 residues. Germline CDR1 reads LNHDA; CDR2 reads SQIVND (reference sequence). CDR3 region: CASRRQGWNQPQHF. As DNA, the CDR3 is TGTGCCAGTAGGCGACAGGGTTGGAATCAGCCCCAGCATTTT.

The V and J genes are TRBV7-2 and TRBJ2-2; D perhaps matches TRBD2 (5 bases). The CDR3 sequence is 12 residues long. V lost 5 bases and J lost 8, with 9 bases in between. Germline CDR1 reads SGHTA; CDR2 reads FQGNSA. CDR3 residues: CASSQPGGELFF. In nucleotides, the CDR3 is TGTGCCAGCAGCCAACCGGGGGGGGAGCTGTTTTTT.

V usage is TRBV19 and J usage is TRBJ2-3, with TRBD1 identical over 10 bases. Germline CDR1 reads LNHDA; CDR2 reads SQIVND (reference sequence). The CDR3 loop spans 16 amino acids. The junction had 7 bases not matched to a gene; V was cut back by 4 bases and J by 3 bases. The chain's CDR3 is CASSTLGQGVTDTQYF. CDR3 DNA sequence: TGTGCCAGTAGTACCCTCGGACAGGGGGTAACAGATACGCAGTATTTT.

In its sample, this clone was seen a few times. This same CDR3 is encoded by further DNA sequences in the sample. The V call is TRBV24-1, the J call TRBJ2-1, with TRBD1 matching 9 bases. CDR1 is KGHDR, CDR2 SFDVKD, per germline. V gave up 3 bases and J gave up 2 bases; unmatched junction bases: 4. The CDR3 loop spans 16 amino acids. CDR3 nucleotides: TGTGCCACCAGTGATGGTAACAGGGGGCCCTACAATGAGCAGTTCTTC. The encoded protein is CATSDGNRGPYNEQFF.

CDR3 amino acids: CSVLEIRGMNTEAFF. The CDR3 DNA reads TGCAGCGTTCTTGAAATAAGGGGCATGAACACTGAAGCTTTCTTT. The rearrangement links TRBV29-1 to TRBJ1-1; weak D call: TRBD1 (5 bases). The CDR3 contains 15 residues. V lost 5 bases, J lost 0 bases, and 16 bases lay in between. Germline V CDR1 and CDR2: SQVTM, ANQGSEA.

The V and J genes are TRBV18 and TRBJ2-2; no clear D gene. This CDR3 comprises 15 residues. From germline, CDR1 is KGHSH and CDR2 LQKENI. V lost 5 bases and J lost 0, with 10 bases in between. The CDR3 protein is CASSERFANTGELFF. DNA of the CDR3: TGTGCCAGCTCAGAGCGTTTTGCGAACACCGGGGAGCTGTTTTTT.

The chain joins TRBV21-1 to TRBJ2-5; the table's D call, TRBD2, was not checked against the DNA. TRBV21-1 corresponds to a pseudogene. The CDR3 extends over 16 amino acids. CDR3 sequence reads: CASSKSRWLRQETQYF. The CDR3 nucleotides are TGTGCCAGCAGCAAATCGAGATGGTTAAGACAAGAGACCCAGTACTTC.

V usage is TRBV5-1 and J usage is TRBJ2-1; 9 nucleotides match TRBD2. Trimming took 0 bases from V and 15 from J; bases not matched to a gene: 7. The CDR3 extends over 13 amino acids. Germline V gene lookup returns CDR1 SGHRS and CDR2 YFSETQ. CDR3 sequence: CASSLDSGSGVFF. The CDR3 bases are TGCGCCAGCAGCTTGGATAGCGGGAGCGGAGTGTTCTTC. The whole variable domain, filled in from reference TRBV5-1 and TRBJ2-1, reads KAGVTQTPRYLIKTRGQQVTLSCSPISGHRSVSWYQQTPGQGLQFLFEYFSETQRNKGNFPGRFSGRQFSNSRSEMNVSTLELGDSALYLCASSLDSGSGVFFGPGTRLTVL.